This T cell receptor beta chain was observed in a study of post-analysis software for immune sequencing data. Concerning this clonotype itself: Its target is not known.

The TCR beta cDNA libraries contained unique molecular identifiers. T cells numbering about 0.85 to 11 million yielded cDNA molecules that totaled about 500,000. TCRdb processed the PCR reads anew with MiXCR; each CDR3 protein has one entry. The data contain 400,000 to 500,000 distinct CDR3 sequences, 39% of them singletons. V lost 11 bases and J lost 2, with 21 bases in between. The CDR3 loop spans 15 amino acids. Germline values: CDR1 SGHTA, CDR2 FQGNSA. Study conclusions and caveats: People with multiple sclerosis had a significantly lower normalized Chao1 diversity than controls did. Higher frequency in patients than in controls was seen for roughly five TRBV segments, with TRBV5-6, TRBV5-1 and TRBV20-1 among them.

The sample consisted of blood. The chain uses TRBV7-2 and TRBJ2-5; no clear D gene. This TCR derives from a girl aged 2 to 10 with multiple sclerosis. The CDR3 sequence: CASQENLGRQETQYF. The CDR3 DNA follows: TGTGCCTCCCAGGAAAACCTGGGCAGACAAGAGACCCAGTACTTC.